This T cell receptor beta chain was found in a study of blood T cell repertoires in COVID-19. Study overall: Nucleic acid was either cDNA or gDNA, and it came from T cells, B-cell-depleted T cells, or PBMCs.

Assay: immunoSEQ multiplex PCR; the TCRdb copy retains only in-frame clones and omits some. The repertoire holds over 75,000 clones, with around four fifths as singletons. The CDR3 extends over 17 amino acids. J gave up 9 bases and V 1 base, and 14 bases lay outside the gene matches. The germline V gene encodes CDR1 LNHNV and CDR2 YYDKDF (reference sequence). The V call is TRBV15, the J call TRBJ2-1; 8 nucleotides line up with TRBD1. Sequenced sample: peripheral blood. The source of this sequence is a human donor in a cohort sampled during active COVID-19. The CDR3 sequence: CATSRGGQADRDSEQFF. DNA for the CDR3: TGTGCCACCAGCAGAGGGGGACAGGCGGACAGGGATAGTGAGCAGTTCTTC.